This T cell receptor beta chain was obtained from a study of OX40 agonist ivuxolimab in advanced cancers. General observations from the study: No determination was made of the antigen specificity of the expanded peripheral T cells. Expanded clones belonging to CD8+ T cells outnumbered, on average, those of CD4+.

With regard to this clone: Its cognate antigen is unknown.

V was clipped by 3 bases and J by 2 bases; unmatched bases: 6. Looked up from germline, CDR1 is SGHRS and CDR2 is YFSETQ. The CDR3 length is 15 residues. TCRdb's copy holds only in-frame clones and misses some; the assay was immunoSEQ multiplex PCR. The sample consists of 35,000 to 45,000 clones, 70% to 90% of them appearing once. This chain connects TRBV5-1 to TRBJ1-2, with TRBD1 matching 8 bases. This receptor was taken from an adult with an advanced solid tumor such as melanoma, head and neck, liver or kidney cancer. This specimen was CD4+ or CD8+ T cells sorted from blood, taken in a trial of the OX40 agonist ivuxolimab. The CDR3 loop reads CASSWTGQNNYGYTF. For the CDR3, the DNA is TGCGCCAGCAGCTGGACAGGGCAGAACAACTATGGCTACACCTTC.